This T cell receptor (beta chain) derives from a study of T-cell memory formation after mild COVID-19. TCRdb reprocessed the 5' RACE reads with MiXCR, giving one entry per CDR3 protein. The sample consists of 550,000 to 600,000 distinct CDR3 sequences, roughly 17% of them appearing once. Trimming pared 4 bases from V and 5 bases from J, leaving 16 bases between. Germline CDR1 is SGHKS and CDR2 is YYEKEE (reference sequence). The CDR3 extends over 14 amino acids. The origin of this receptor is an adult woman who had mild COVID-19 (a few samples of this study predate the infection). Cell type and time point are not known. The sequencing sample was made of PBMCs or a T cell subset sorted from them (not recorded which). This rearrangement joins TRBV5-5 to TRBJ2-7, with D perhaps matching TRBD2 (5 bases). The DNA for the CDR3 is TGTGCCAGCAGCCCCCCGGCGAGCGGAAACGAGCAGTACTTC. This encodes CASSPPASGNEQYF.